This passage covers 32 T cell receptor beta chains from one sample sequenced in a study of T cells after yellow fever vaccination. TCRdb re-derived calls from the 5' RACE reads in MiXCR, one entry per CDR3 protein. In the table there are approximately 580,000 distinct CDR3 sequences, approximately 16% of which are singletons. Sample: PBMCs, taken roughly 5 days after the first yellow fever vaccination. Receptors were obtained from a man aged 18 to 29 who received the YFV17D yellow fever vaccine.

The chain recombines TRBV12-3 or TRBV12-4 with TRBJ2-5, with unresolved D. The CDR3 has 12 residues. Trimming left V 4 bases short and J 3 bases short, with 6 bases between. The chain's CDR3 is CASSSPEETQYF. The CDR3, as DNA: TGTGCCAGCAGTTCTCCTGAAGAGACCCAGTACTTC.

This clonotype has only a few counts. The chain combines TRBV2 with TRBJ1-5, with 8 bases that match TRBD1. CDR1 and CDR2 from the germline V gene are SNHLY and FYNNEI. The CDR3 contains 14 residues. J was trimmed by 8 bases and V by 7 bases; bases with no gene match: 10. CDR3: CASTSGQGGKPQHF. The DNA for the CDR3 is TGTGCCAGCACCAGCGGACAGGGCGGGAAGCCCCAGCATTTT.

This clonotype was seen a few times. J is TRBJ2-3 and V is TRBV7-2, with D perhaps TRBD1 (6 bases). V was shortened by 5 bases and J by 6 bases, with 15 bases between the two germline ends. The CDR3 spans 14 residues. Per the germline V gene, CDR1 is SGHTA and CDR2 is FQGNSA. The CDR3: CASSNQGRGDTQYF. CDR3 sequence (DNA): TGTGCCAGCAGCAATCAGGGGCGCGGCGATACGCAGTATTTT.

V usage is TRBV7-9 and J usage is TRBJ2-1; 7 positions match TRBD1. The germline CDR1 and CDR2 sequences are SEHNR and FQNEAQ (reference sequence). CDR3 length equals 15 residues. V lost 3 bases to trimming and J lost 1 base; unmatched junction nucleotides: 3. This chain's CDR3 is CASSFGQVSYNEQFF. CDR3 DNA: TGTGCCAGCAGCTTTGGACAGGTGTCCTACAATGAGCAGTTCTTC.

This clonotype showed up just a few times. The chain recombines TRBV20-1 with TRBJ2-3; D remains ambiguous. CDR1 is DFQATT, CDR2 SNEGSKA, per germline (reference sequence). This CDR3 comprises 13 residues. CDR3 nucleotides: TGCAGCGGCGCAGAGTCTAGCACAGATACGCAGTATTTT. Its translation is CSGAESSTDTQYF.

The CDR3 DNA follows: TGTGCTAGTGGTTCTCCGGGGGATGAAGCTTTCTTT. Amino acid sequence: CASGSPGDEAFF. The chain is built from TRBV12-5 and TRBJ1-1, with a weak D call TRBD1 (5 bases). V was trimmed by 4 bases and J by 7 bases, leaving 10 bases between them. This CDR3 contains 12 residues. CDR1 and CDR2 from the germline V gene are LGHNT and FRNRAP.

The V and J genes are TRBV27 and TRBJ2-7, with D uncertain. The CDR3 consists of 11 residues. Between the trimmed V and J ends, which lost 6 bases and 7 bases, there was a span of 10 bases. CDR1 is MNHEY, CDR2 SMNVEV, per germline (reference sequence). For the CDR3, the DNA is TGTGCCAGCAGGGACGAAGTAGAGCAGTACTTC. It codes for CASRDEVEQYF.

This clonotype was picked up a small number of times. This chain uses TRBV4-2 with TRBJ2-2; D call uncertain. The CDR3 loop spans 15 amino acids. V was shortened by 1 base and J by 7 bases, with 13 bases between the two germline ends. The V gene's germline CDR1 is LGHNA and CDR2 YNFKEQ. CDR3 in amino acids: CASSQVIRVGGELFF. In DNA, the CDR3 is TGTGCCAGCAGCCAAGTCATCCGGGTGGGCGGGGAGCTGTTTTTT.

This clonotype was seen a handful of times. The CDR3 protein is CASSLKPRSVGDTQYF. The DNA of the CDR3 is TGTGCCAGCAGCTTAAAGCCCCGTAGTGTTGGGGATACGCAGTATTTT. The chain carries TRBV7-3 and TRBJ2-3, with D unresolved. The CDR3 has 16 amino acids. Germline values: CDR1 SGHTA, CDR2 FQGTGA. V gave up 1 base and J gave up 6 bases, with 17 bases separating them.

This clonotype was recorded a few times. This chain links TRBV28 with TRBJ2-2; 8 bases are a match to TRBD2. CDR3 length: 15 amino acids. Germline V lookup: CDR1 MDHEN, CDR2 SYDVKM. Trimming removed 10 bases from V and 4 bases from J; junction bases left unmatched: 11. DNA of the CDR3: TGTGCCACCACCCCCTCGGGGGGGGGCACCGGGGAGCTGTTTTTT. Its protein product is CATTPSGGGTGELFF. Full variable domain (rest looked up from reference TRBV28 and TRBJ2-2): DVKVTQSSRYLVKRTGEKVFLECVQDMDHENMFWYRQDPGLGLRLIYFSYDVKMKEKGDIPEGYSVSREKKERFSLILESASTNQTSMYLCATTPSGGGTGELFFGEGSRLTVL.

V usage is TRBV6-2 or TRBV6-3 and J usage is TRBJ2-1; possibly TRBD2 for D (5 bases). CDR1 is MNHEY, CDR2 SVGEGT, per germline. The CDR3 is made up of 16 amino acids. V was trimmed by 2 bases and J by 6 bases, leaving 17 bases between them. The CDR3 sequence is CASSYVGGRPPNEQFF. In DNA form, the CDR3 reads TGTGCCAGCAGTTACGTAGGTGGGAGACCCCCCAATGAGCAGTTCTTC.

V is TRBV5-1 and J is TRBJ2-3; no definite D call. The CDR3 sequence is 12 residues long. V lost 0 bases, J lost 8 bases, and 7 bases lay in between. Germline CDR1 and CDR2: SGHRS and YFSETQ. The CDR3 reads CASSLERPTQYF. Here the CDR3 DNA reads TGCGCCAGCAGCTTGGAAAGGCCTACGCAGTATTTT.

This clonotype was seen only a few times. This chain links TRBV6-1 with TRBJ1-5, with D hard to call. Germline V lookup: CDR1 MNHNS, CDR2 SASEGT. CDR3 length: 14 amino acids. Trimming removed 0 bases at V and 5 bases at J, with 8 bases between. The CDR3 nucleotides are TGTGCCAGCAGTGAAGCGCCCGATTATCAGCCCCAGCATTTT. Translated, it gives CASSEAPDYQPQHF.

The chain uses TRBV7-6 and TRBJ2-5, with TRBD1 identical over 7 bases. This CDR3 contains 14 residues. The V segment lost 1 base and the J segment 4 bases; nucleotides outside the gene matches: 3. The germline V gene encodes CDR1 SGHVS and CDR2 FNYEAQ. CDR3 loop: CASSLVTGRETQYF. The CDR3 nucleotides are TGTGCCAGCAGCTTAGTGACAGGGAGAGAGACCCAGTACTTC.

CDR3 sequence (DNA): TGTGCCGTCGGGACAGGGAGCAGCAATCAGCCCCAGCATTTT. This encodes CAVGTGSSNQPQHF. The chain combines TRBV6-1 with TRBJ1-5; 9 nucleotides agree with TRBD1. Per germline, CDR1 MNHNS and CDR2 SASEGT. V lost 11 bases, J lost 1 base, and 6 bases stayed unmatched. The CDR3 length is 14 residues.

The rearrangement uses TRBV12-3 or TRBV12-4 and TRBJ1-2; no reliable D call. This CDR3 comprises 13 residues. V was trimmed by 8 bases and J by 3 bases, leaving 13 bases between them. The CDR3, as DNA: TGTGCCAGCGGGCCGAGGACGGACTATGGCTACACCTTC. It translates to CASGPRTDYGYTF.

The table lists this clonotype with a few counts. The gene calls are TRBV7-2 and TRBJ2-1, with D maybe TRBD2 (6 bases). Trimming cost V 0 bases and J 5 bases, with 11 bases left between them. This CDR3 has 15 amino acids. In germline, CDR1 is SGHTA, CDR2 FQGNSA. This CDR3 is CASSLALGGNNEQFF. CDR3 nucleotide sequence: TGTGCCAGCAGCTTAGCCCTGGGCGGGAACAATGAGCAGTTCTTC.

The chain couples TRBV18 to TRBJ1-6, with D maybe TRBD1 (6 bases). Trimming stripped 3 bases from V and 8 bases from J, with 17 bases between. The CDR3 runs 16 residues. Germline V gene sequence: CDR1 KGHSH, CDR2 LQKENI. This CDR3 reads CASSPIEGEWDSPLHF. CDR3 sequence (DNA): TGTGCCAGCTCACCCATCGAGGGGGAGTGGGATTCACCCCTCCACTTT.

The V gene is TRBV20-1, the J gene TRBJ1-5; no definite D call. The V end was cut by 3 bases, the J end by 3 bases, with 6 bases between. This CDR3 has 12 amino acids. The germline V gene encodes CDR1 DFQATT and CDR2 SNEGSKA (reference sequence). The CDR3 DNA sequence: TGCAGTGCTAGCGGGGACAATCAGCCCCAGCATTTT. It specifies CSASGDNQPQHF.

The chain joins TRBV7-9 to TRBJ1-4; D is unclear. Trimming removed 5 bases at V and 4 bases at J, with 8 bases between. The CDR3 has 13 residues. Germline CDR1 SEHNR, CDR2 FQNEAQ (reference sequence). The CDR3 coding sequence is TGTGCCAGCAGCGTGGGCCTTAATGAAAAACTGTTTTTT. This gives the protein CASSVGLNEKLFF.

The chain has TRBV7-3 and TRBJ2-2; the D gene is possibly TRBD2 (5 bases). The CDR3 has 14 amino acids. Between the trimmed V and J ends, which lost 6 bases and 8 bases, there was a span of 16 bases. Per the germline V gene, CDR1 is SGHTA and CDR2 is FQGTGA. The CDR3 region is CASSLGPSSGELFF. CDR3 nucleotide sequence: TGTGCCAGCAGTCTAGGCCCTAGCTCGGGGGAGCTGTTTTTT.

This sequence joins TRBV7-8 and TRBJ1-1; D gene unclear. Trimming cost V 10 bases and J 4 bases, with 10 bases left between them. The CDR3 contains 11 residues. Per the germline V gene, CDR1 is SGHVS and CDR2 is FQNEAQ. The CDR3 nucleotides read TGTGCCACCTCAATCGGCACTGAAGCTTTCTTT. Amino acids: CATSIGTEAFF.

This clonotype was observed a few times. This sequence joins TRBV20-1 and TRBJ2-3; 9 bases agree with TRBD2. Germline V gene lookup returns CDR1 DFQATT and CDR2 SNEGSKA (reference sequence). This CDR3 has 18 residues. V was pared by 5 bases and J by 2 bases, with 17 bases of the junction left unmatched. CDR3 residues: CSASSVTGTSYATDTQYF. The CDR3 region has the DNA TGCAGTGCTTCATCGGTAACCGGGACTAGCTACGCCACAGATACGCAGTATTTT.

This clonotype appeared a few times. V gene TRBV5-1 combines with J gene TRBJ2-3; D uncertain. This CDR3 is 15 amino acids long. With 0 bases removed from V and 2 bases from J, the gap between germline ends came to 10 bases. Germline CDR1 is SGHRS and CDR2 is YFSETQ. This chain's CDR3 is CASSLAPGATDTQYF. CDR3 sequence (DNA): TGCGCCAGCAGCTTGGCTCCAGGAGCCACAGATACGCAGTATTTT.

The chain recombines TRBV6-5 with TRBJ1-5; D is ambiguous. With 2 bases removed from V and 10 bases from J, the gap between germline ends came to 15 bases. Germline V gene sequence: CDR1 MNHEY, CDR2 SVGAGI. The CDR3 loop spans 14 amino acids. This CDR3 reads CASSYVSNGPPQHF. CDR3 coding DNA: TGTGCCAGCAGTTACGTGTCGAATGGACCTCCCCAGCATTTT.

The rearrangement links TRBV20-1 to TRBJ2-1, with 7 bases matching TRBD1. The CDR3 contains 14 residues. Trimming cost V 5 bases and J 0 bases; bases outside gene matches: 4. Germline V CDR1 and CDR2: DFQATT, SNEGSKA (reference sequence). CDR3 protein: CSARTGPSYNEQFF. The CDR3 bases are TGCAGTGCTCGGACAGGACCCTCCTACAATGAGCAGTTCTTC.

This clonotype appeared once. V is TRBV25-1 and J is TRBJ1-6; no definite D call. Germline-derived CDR1 and CDR2 are MGHDK and SYGVNS. This CDR3 region has 14 residues. Trimming took 5 bases from V and 5 from J, leaving 10 bases between them. The CDR3 sequence: CASSYYSNNSPLHF. CDR3 nucleotide sequence: TGTGCCAGCAGTTATTACAGCAATAATTCACCCCTCCACTTT.

This clonotype showed up just a few times. V is TRBV10-3 and J is TRBJ1-2, with a possible D match to TRBD1 (5 bases). The ends were cut back, 7 bases at V and 6 bases at J, with 15 bases in the middle. CDR3 length: 13 residues. In germline, CDR1 is ENHRY, CDR2 SYGVKD. The CDR3 coding sequence is TGTGCCATCATGACCTCGGGGGTCGATGGCTACACCTTC. Protein sequence: CAIMTSGVDGYTF.

The chain uses TRBV29-1 and TRBJ2-1, with D maybe TRBD2 (6 bases). V was trimmed by 7 bases and J by 7 bases, leaving 11 bases between them. The length of the CDR3 is 11 residues. Germline CDR1 and CDR2: SQVTM and ANQGSEA. CDR3 sequence reads: CSAVGGNEQFF. CDR3 in DNA: TGCAGCGCCGTGGGGGGAAATGAGCAGTTCTTC.

The genes are TRBV5-4 and TRBJ1-4; D ambiguous. V was trimmed by 2 bases and J by 8 bases, leaving 4 bases between them. The CDR3 extends over 11 amino acids. The germline V gene has CDR1 SGHNT and CDR2 YYREEE (reference sequence). This CDR3 reads CASSFPEKLFF. CDR3 coding DNA: TGTGCCAGCAGCTTTCCCGAAAAACTGTTTTTT.

The chain couples TRBV11-2 to TRBJ2-3, with D uncertain. The V and J ends lost 0 bases and 3 bases respectively, with 7 bases between them. The CDR3 sequence is 14 residues long. Germline V gene lookup returns CDR1 SGHAT and CDR2 FQNNGV. CDR3 loop: CASSLDPYTDTQYF. Written as DNA, the CDR3 is TGTGCCAGCAGCTTAGATCCCTATACAGATACGCAGTATTTT.

This clonotype has a count of ten or more. The J gene is TRBJ2-7, the V gene TRBV3-1; D uncertain. Trimming removed 10 bases from V and 7 bases from J, with 14 bases in between. Germline lookup yields CDR1 LGHDT and CDR2 YNNKEL (reference sequence). The CDR3 length is 11 residues. The chain's CDR3 is CATARDGEQYF. For the CDR3, the DNA is TGTGCCACGGCGAGAGACGGAGAGCAGTACTTC.